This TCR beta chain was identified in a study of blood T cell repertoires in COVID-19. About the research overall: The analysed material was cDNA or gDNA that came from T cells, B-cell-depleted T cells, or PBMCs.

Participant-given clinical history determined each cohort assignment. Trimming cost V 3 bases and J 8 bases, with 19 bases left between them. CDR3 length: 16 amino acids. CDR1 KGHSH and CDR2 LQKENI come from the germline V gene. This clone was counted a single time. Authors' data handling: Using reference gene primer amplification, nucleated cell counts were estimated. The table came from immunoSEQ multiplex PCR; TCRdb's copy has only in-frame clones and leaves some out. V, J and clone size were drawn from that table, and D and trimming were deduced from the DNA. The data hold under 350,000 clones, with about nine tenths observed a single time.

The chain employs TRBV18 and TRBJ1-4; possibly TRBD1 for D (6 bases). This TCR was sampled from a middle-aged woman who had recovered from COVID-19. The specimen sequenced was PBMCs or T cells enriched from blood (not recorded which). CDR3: CASSPGTRSQWEKLFF. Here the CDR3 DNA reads TGTGCCAGCTCACCCGGGACACGGAGTCAGTGGGAAAAACTGTTTTTT.